Listed here are 6 T cell receptor beta chains from one sample, sequenced in a study of blood T cell repertoires in COVID-19 (dated by TCRdb to the early 2020s). The library was produced with the immunoSEQ multiplex PCR assay. The clones in this table, taken by TCRdb from immuneACCESS, are in-frame only. Not every clone is retained; where verified, under half of the shortfall comes from an unresolved V gene, and the cause of the rest is unknown. Here the sample has roughly 150,000 clones; more than 65% occur a single time. The biggest ten clones account for 11% of the sample. Material: peripheral blood. The source of these receptors is a man in his sixties or seventies with active or convalescent COVID-19.

This chain connects TRBV27 to TRBJ1-1, with D possibly being TRBD1 (6 bases). The CDR3 covers 14 residues. CDR1 is MNHEY, CDR2 SMNVEV, per germline (reference sequence). The chain's CDR3 is CVIRGRETSTEAFF. The CDR3, as DNA: TGTGTCATACGGGGGCGGGAGACGAGTACTGAAGCTTTCTTT.

The gene calls are TRBV19 and TRBJ1-5; 8 bases line up with TRBD1. This CDR3 is 15 amino acids long. The trim removed 5 bases at V and 3 bases at J, leaving 6 bases unmatched. Germline V CDR1 and CDR2: LNHDA, SQIVND (reference sequence). The DNA of the CDR3 is TGTGCCAGTAGTTCCCGGGACAGGTACAATCAGCCCCAGCATTTT. It is translated as CASSSRDRYNQPQHF.

The rearrangement joins TRBV27 to TRBJ2-7; D gene ambiguous. This CDR3 comprises 17 residues. In germline, CDR1 is MNHEY, CDR2 SMNVEV (reference sequence). Trimming removed 2 bases from V and 5 bases from J, with 22 bases in between. The CDR3 here is CASSLTQSPGYEDEQYF. The CDR3 DNA follows: TGTGCCAGCAGTTTAACTCAGTCACCAGGCTACGAAGACGAGCAGTACTTC.

The genes are TRBV29-1 and TRBJ2-3; the D is unclear. This CDR3 has 9 amino acids. Germline loops: CDR1 SQVTM, CDR2 ANQGSEA. V lost 7 bases, J lost 6 bases, and 5 bases lay in between. CDR3 in DNA: TGCAGCGCCGGGGATACGCAGTATTTT. As protein: CSAGDTQYF.

J is TRBJ1-6 and V is TRBV9; 7 nucleotides match TRBD1. The CDR3 sequence is 14 residues long. Germline V CDR1 and CDR2: SGDLS, YYNGEE. The ends lost 4 bases at V and 6 bases at J; junction bases unmatched: 4. CDR3 loop: CASSTGQPNSPLHF. The DNA for the CDR3 is TGTGCCAGCAGCACGGGACAGCCTAATTCACCCCTCCACTTT.

This rearrangement joins TRBV6-6 to TRBJ1-1, with D uncertain. The CDR3 is 13 residues long. The ends were cut back, 6 bases at V and 2 bases at J, with 10 bases in the middle. Germline CDR1 is MNHNY and CDR2 is SVGAGI (reference sequence). The CDR3 loop is CASSRTENTEAFF. CDR3 in DNA: TGTGCCAGCAGCCGTACAGAAAACACTGAAGCTTTCTTT.